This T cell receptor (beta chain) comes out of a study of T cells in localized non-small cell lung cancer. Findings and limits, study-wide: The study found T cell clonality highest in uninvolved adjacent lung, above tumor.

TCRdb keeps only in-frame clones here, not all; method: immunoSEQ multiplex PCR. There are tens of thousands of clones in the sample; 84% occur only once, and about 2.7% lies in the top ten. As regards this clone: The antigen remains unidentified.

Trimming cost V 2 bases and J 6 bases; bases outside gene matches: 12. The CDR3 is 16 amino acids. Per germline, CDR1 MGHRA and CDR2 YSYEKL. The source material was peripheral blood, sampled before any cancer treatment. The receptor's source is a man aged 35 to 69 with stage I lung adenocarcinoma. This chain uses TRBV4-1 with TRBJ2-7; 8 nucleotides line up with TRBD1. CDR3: CASSQYAPGTGPEQYF. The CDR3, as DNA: TGCGCCAGCAGCCAATACGCCCCCGGGACAGGCCCCGAGCAGTACTTC.